The T cell receptor beta chain described here comes from a study of regulatory T cells in long-lasting Graves disease (TCRdb year 2021). Broadly, across the study: Persistent Graves' disease was defined as persistently positive TSH receptor autoantibodies together with antithyroid drug treatment for over 5 years. Peripheral blood TCR sequencing and RNA sequencing compared persistent Graves' disease patients with newly diagnosed Graves' disease patients. Persistent Graves' disease patients in the clinical cohort had taken antithyroid drugs for roughly 10 years on average. The study was conducted in China and was registered as a clinical trial. A total of 35 or so samples underwent TCR sequencing: some 13 from persistent and some 20 from newly diagnosed Graves' disease patients. Study-level results and caveats: Because the primary lesion, thyroid tissue, could not be accessed, the study looked at peripheral blood alone. Persistent Graves' disease patients showed lower TCR Shannon entropy and fewer highly expanded clones than newly diagnosed patients, suggesting clonal expansion. Preferential use of TRBV28, TRBJ1-2 and TRBJ2-5 was observed in persistent disease, whereas TRBV20-1 and TRBJ2-1 were favored in newly diagnosed disease. Patients with persistent disease shared more public clonotypes (approximately 2,500) than newly diagnosed patients did (966). Sequencing and analysis were limited to the TCR beta chain. The authors acknowledged the small sample size as a limitation that may reduce accuracy.

Receptor libraries were prepared by multiplex PCR. Sequencing took place on an Illumina HiSeq 4000. TCR beta libraries were built with iRepertoire HTBI primers and Arm-PCR amplification of CDR3 regions. Before sequencing, the PCR products went through gel purification. The original methods were these. Gene usage analysis of CDR3 amino acid clonotypes used the 55 to 80 TRBV and around 13 TRBJ segments found across samples. COPE and FqMerger were used to merge the filtered high-quality paired reads into contigs. BLAST was used to align contigs to IMGT TRBV, TRBD and TRBJ reference genes, with CDR3 defined following IMGT. Highly expanded clones were defined as clonotypes with a frequency above 0.1%. Shannon entropy was used to measure repertoire diversity, and the Gini coefficient was used to measure V-J evenness. A clonotype was considered public if more than one individual shared it. The public sequencing data were trimmed at Q25 with fastp and processed into clonotypes with MiXCR by TCRdb, which kept only in-frame beta chains. Identical CDR3 protein sequences are pooled into one entry, listed with their most common genes and DNA. TCRdb, not the authors, supplied the V and J calls. This sample holds under 500,000 distinct CDR3 sequences; more than 20% were observed only once. The biggest ten clones account for less than 25% of the sample.

The label giving this sample's time point can be read as: persistent/refractory GD, antithyroid drugs over 5 years with positive TRAb. RNA was extracted from PBMCs in TRIzol for both TCR sequencing and RNA sequencing. Graves' disease was diagnosed according to American Thyroid Association guidelines. Patients for the study were recruited at an endocrinology department in Xi'an, China. Each patient gave around 9.2 milliliters of peripheral blood, collected in an EDTA anticoagulant tube. Ficoll Paque Plus density gradient separation was used to isolate PBMCs, and no additional T cell sorting was done. An Agilent 2100 Bioanalyzer and agarose gel were used to check RNA quality, while a NanoDrop 2000 measured RNA concentration. V gives up 5 bases and J gives up 3 bases, and the segment between their germline ends measures 8 bases. The germline V gene (reference sequence) yields GTSNPN for CDR1 and SVGIG for CDR2. Taken from cysteine to phenylalanine, the CDR3 has 11 residues. This entry keeps only the CDR3 DNA: 33 bases, framed from base 1.

Comments on this clonotype: This receptor's antigen is unknown. Per-nucleotide qualities are absent, and no much larger clonotype sits a single base away.

The TCR originated in a female donor with Graves disease. The starting material was peripheral blood mononuclear cells (PBMCs), obtained when the disease was refractory, from a patient treated with antithyroid drugs. The chain employs TRBV30 and TRBJ2-7; there is no confident call for the D gene. This receptor carries the CDR3 CAWATDYEQYF. The DNA is TGTGCCTGGGCTACCGACTACGAGCAGTACTTC. When the CDR3 is completed using the reference TRBV30 and TRBJ2-7 genes on either side, the full variable domain is SQTIHQWPATLVQPVGSPLSLECTVEGTSNPNLYWYRQAAGRGLQLLFYSVGIGQISSEVPQNLSASRPQDRQFILSSKKLLLSDSGFYLCAWATDYEQYFGPGTRLTVT.